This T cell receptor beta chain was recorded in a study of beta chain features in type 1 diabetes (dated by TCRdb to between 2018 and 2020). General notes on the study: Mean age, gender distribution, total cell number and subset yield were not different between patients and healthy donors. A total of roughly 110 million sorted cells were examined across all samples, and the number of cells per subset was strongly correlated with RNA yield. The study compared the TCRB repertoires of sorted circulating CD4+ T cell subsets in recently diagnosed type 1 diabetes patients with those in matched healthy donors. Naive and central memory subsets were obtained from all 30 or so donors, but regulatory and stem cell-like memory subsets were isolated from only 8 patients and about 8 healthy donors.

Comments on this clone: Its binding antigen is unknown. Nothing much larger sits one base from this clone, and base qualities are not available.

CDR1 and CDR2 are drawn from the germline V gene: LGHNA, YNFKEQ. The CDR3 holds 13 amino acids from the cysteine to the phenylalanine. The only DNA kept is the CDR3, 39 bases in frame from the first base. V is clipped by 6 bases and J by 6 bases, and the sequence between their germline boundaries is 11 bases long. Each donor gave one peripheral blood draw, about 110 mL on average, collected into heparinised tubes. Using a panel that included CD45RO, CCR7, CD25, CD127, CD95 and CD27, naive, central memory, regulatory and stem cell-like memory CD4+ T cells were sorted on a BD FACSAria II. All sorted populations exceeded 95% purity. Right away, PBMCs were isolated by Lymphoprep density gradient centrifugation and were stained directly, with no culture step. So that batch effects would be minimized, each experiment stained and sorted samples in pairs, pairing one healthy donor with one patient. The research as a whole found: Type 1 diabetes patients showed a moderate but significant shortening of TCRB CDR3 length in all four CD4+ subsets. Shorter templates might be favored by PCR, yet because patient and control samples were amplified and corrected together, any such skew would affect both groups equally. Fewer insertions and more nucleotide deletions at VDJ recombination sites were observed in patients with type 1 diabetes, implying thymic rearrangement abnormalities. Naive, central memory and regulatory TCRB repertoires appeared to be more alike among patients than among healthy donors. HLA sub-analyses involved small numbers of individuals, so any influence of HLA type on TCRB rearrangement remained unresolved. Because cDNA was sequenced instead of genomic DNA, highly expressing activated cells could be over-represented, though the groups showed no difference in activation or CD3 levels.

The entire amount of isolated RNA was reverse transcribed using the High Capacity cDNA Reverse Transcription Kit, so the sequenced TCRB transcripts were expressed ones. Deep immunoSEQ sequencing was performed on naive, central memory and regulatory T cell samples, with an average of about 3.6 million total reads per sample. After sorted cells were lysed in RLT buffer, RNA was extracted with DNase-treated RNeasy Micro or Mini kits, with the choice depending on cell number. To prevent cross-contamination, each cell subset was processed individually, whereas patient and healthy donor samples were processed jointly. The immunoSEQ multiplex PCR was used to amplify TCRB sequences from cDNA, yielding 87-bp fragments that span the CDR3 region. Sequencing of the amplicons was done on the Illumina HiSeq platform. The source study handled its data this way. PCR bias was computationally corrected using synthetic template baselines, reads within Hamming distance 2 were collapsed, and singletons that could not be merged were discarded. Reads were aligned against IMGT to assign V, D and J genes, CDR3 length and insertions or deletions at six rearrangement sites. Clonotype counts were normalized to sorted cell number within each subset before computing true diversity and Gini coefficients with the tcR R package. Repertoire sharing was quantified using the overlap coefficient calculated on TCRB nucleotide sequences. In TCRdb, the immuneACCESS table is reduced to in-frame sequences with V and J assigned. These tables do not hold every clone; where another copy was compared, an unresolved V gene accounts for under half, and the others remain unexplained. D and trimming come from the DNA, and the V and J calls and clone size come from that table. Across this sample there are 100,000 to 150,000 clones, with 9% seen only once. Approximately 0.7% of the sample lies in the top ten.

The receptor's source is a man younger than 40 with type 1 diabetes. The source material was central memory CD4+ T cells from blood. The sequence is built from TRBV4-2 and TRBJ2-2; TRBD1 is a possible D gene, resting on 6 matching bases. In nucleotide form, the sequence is TGTGCCAGCAGTCATACAGGGCCCGGGGAGCTGTTTTTT. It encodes CASSHTGPGELFF.